This T cell receptor beta chain came from a study of cytomegalovirus exposure and HLA in healthy donors. 13 Jbeta primers and 60 Vbeta primers were used for the PCR. TCRdb's copy holds only in-frame clones and misses some; the assay was immunoSEQ multiplex PCR. The table shows roughly 130,000 clones, with approximately 80% occurring only once. The CDR3 sequence is 13 residues long. Germline CDR1 is SGHRS and CDR2 is YFSETQ. V lost 9 bases to trimming and J lost 2 bases, with 14 bases between them. The receptor's source is a man aged 50 or older in good health and CMV-seronegative. The V and J genes are TRBV5-1 and TRBJ1-1; D call uncertain. Source material: PBMCs. Here the CDR3 reads CATAGGPNTEAFF. The DNA for the CDR3 is TGCGCCACCGCGGGCGGACCTAACACTGAAGCTTTCTTT.